The entry below describes one T cell receptor (beta chain). Method: immunoSEQ multiplex PCR; TCRdb's copy keeps in-frame clones and lacks some. The sample yields approximately 350,000 clones, more than 75% seen once. The entry originates in a study of blood T cell repertoires in COVID-19. The wider study: Both acute and convalescent COVID-19 samples were obtained from the United States, Italy and Spain.

Participant ages covered about 18 to 95 years across some 25 US areas. This CDR3 comprises 13 residues. CDR1 MDHEN and CDR2 SYDVKM come from the germline V gene. Trimming cost V 6 bases and J 3 bases; bases outside gene matches: 4. The TCR was taken from a woman younger than 45 who had recovered from COVID-19. The sequenced sample was PBMCs or T cells enriched from blood (not recorded which). This chain links TRBV28 with TRBJ1-2; TRBD1 agrees at 7 bases. Here the CDR3 reads CASRADRDYGYTF. In DNA, the CDR3 is TGTGCCAGCAGGGCAGACAGGGACTATGGCTACACCTTC.